This T cell receptor (beta chain) came from a study of metastatic and nonmetastatic thyroid tumors. Study observations and caveats: Benign nodules were reported to have significantly lower TCR beta diversity than malignant thyroid tumors, in blood and tumor.

In the study's own analysis: A classifier for distant metastasis in papillary thyroid cancer was constructed using CDR3 differences observed across clinicopathological groups. TCRdb re-processed the PCR reads through MiXCR. These V and J calls rely on TCRdb rather than the paper's analysis. The table lists under 45,000 clones, around 16% of them singletons. Concerning this clone itself: What it binds is not known.

The CDR3 contains 15 residues. Germline V gene lookup returns CDR1 DFQATT and CDR2 SNEGSKA (reference sequence). The J segment lost 5 bases and the V segment lost 0 bases, leaving 6 bases of the junction unmatched. No treatment had been given to any patient before thyroid surgery. The sequence came from a female donor with papillary thyroid cancer or a benign thyroid nodule (not recorded which). Some clones in this sample may be carry-over from other donors' samples. The source material was tumor tissue. J is TRBJ2-1 and V is TRBV20-1, with TRBD2 matching 8 bases. The DNA for the CDR3 is TGCAGTGCTAGAGAGTGGCTAGCGGGTAACAATGAGCAGTTCTTC. Translated, it gives CSAREWLAGNNEQFF.